The present T cell receptor (beta chain) was sequenced within a study of blood T cell repertoires in COVID-19. Study context: From T cells, B-cell-depleted T cells, or PBMCs came the material, which was cDNA or gDNA.

The CDR3 loop spans 13 amino acids. V was trimmed by 4 bases and J by 5 bases, leaving 11 bases between them. Germline V gene data show CDR1 as LNHDA and CDR2 as SQIVND (reference sequence). Authors' processing steps: Reference gene primer amplification gave nucleated cell count estimates. Only in-frame clones appear in the TCRdb table, and some are missing; sequencing was by immunoSEQ multiplex PCR. The DNA gave D and trimming, while V, J and clone size come from that table. The sample records about 280,000 clones, about 83% being singletons. The gene calls are TRBV19 and TRBJ2-5, with a weak D call TRBD1 (5 bases). Sequencing was carried out using PBMCs or T cells enriched from blood (not recorded which). This clonotype originated in a woman aged 40 to 50 who had recovered from COVID-19. CDR3 DNA: TGTGCCAGTAGTACATCAGGGATGGAGACCCAGTACTTC. The encoded protein is CASSTSGMETQYF.